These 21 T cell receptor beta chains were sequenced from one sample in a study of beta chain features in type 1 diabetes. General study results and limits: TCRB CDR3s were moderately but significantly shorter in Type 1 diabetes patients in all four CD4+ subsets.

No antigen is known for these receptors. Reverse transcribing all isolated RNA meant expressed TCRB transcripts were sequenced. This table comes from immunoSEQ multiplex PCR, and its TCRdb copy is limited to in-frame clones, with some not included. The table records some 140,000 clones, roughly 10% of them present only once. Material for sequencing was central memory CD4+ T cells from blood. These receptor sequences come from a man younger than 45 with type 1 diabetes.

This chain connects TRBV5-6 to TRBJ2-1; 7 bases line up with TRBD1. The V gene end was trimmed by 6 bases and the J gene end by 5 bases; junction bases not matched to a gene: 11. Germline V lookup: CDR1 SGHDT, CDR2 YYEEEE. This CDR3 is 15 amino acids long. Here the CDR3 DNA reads TGTGCCAGCACCTTAAGAGGGGGCATCAACAATGAGCAGTTCTTC. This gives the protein CASTLRGGINNEQFF. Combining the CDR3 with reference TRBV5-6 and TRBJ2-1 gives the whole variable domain DAGVTQSPTHLIKTRGQQVTLRCSPKSGHDTVSWYQQALGQGPQFIFQYYEEEERQRGNFPDRFSGHQFPNYSSELNVNALLLGDSALYLCASTLRGGINNEQFFGPGTRLTVL.

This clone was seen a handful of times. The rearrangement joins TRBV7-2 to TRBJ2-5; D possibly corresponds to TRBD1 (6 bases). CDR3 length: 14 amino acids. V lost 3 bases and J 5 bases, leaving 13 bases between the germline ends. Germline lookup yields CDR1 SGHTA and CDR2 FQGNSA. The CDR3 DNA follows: TGTGCCAGCAGCTTTGATGGGGGCCCGGAGACCCAGTACTTC. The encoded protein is CASSFDGGPETQYF.

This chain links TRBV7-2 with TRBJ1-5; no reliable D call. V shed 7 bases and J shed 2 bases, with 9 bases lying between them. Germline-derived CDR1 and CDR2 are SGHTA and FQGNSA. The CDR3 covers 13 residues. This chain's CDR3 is CASTTEGNQPQHF. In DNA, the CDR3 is TGTGCCAGCACTACCGAGGGCAATCAGCCCCAGCATTTT.

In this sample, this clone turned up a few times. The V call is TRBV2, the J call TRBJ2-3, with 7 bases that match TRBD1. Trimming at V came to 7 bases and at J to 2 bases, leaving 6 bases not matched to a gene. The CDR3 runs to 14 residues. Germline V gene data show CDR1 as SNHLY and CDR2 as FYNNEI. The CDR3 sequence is CASKTTGFTDTQYF. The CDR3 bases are TGTGCCAGCAAGACGACAGGGTTCACAGATACGCAGTATTTT.

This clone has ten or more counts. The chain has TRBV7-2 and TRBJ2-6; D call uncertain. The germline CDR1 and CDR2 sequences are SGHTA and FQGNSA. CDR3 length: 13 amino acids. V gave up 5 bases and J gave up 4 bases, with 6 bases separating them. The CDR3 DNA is TGTGCCAGCAGCCCCGGGGGGGCCAACGTCCTGACTTTC. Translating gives CASSPGGANVLTF.

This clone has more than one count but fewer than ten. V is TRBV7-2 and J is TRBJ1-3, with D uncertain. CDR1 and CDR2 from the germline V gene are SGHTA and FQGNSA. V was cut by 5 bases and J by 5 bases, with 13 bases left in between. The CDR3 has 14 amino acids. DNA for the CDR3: TGTGCCAGCAGCCCCCTTGGAGGGAGAAACACCATATATTTT. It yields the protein CASSPLGGRNTIYF.

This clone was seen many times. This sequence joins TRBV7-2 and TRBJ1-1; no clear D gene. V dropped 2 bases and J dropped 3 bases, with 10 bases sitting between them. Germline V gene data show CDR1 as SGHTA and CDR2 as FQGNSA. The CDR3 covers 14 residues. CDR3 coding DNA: TGTGCCAGCAGCTTATCGTACGGGGACACTGAAGCTTTCTTT. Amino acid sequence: CASSLSYGDTEAFF.

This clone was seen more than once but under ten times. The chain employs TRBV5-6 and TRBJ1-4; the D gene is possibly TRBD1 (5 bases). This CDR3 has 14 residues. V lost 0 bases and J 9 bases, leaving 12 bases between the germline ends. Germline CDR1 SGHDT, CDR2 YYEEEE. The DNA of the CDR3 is TGTGCCAGCAGCTTGGGGGGACTTGCCCAAAAACTGTTTTTT. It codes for CASSLGGLAQKLFF.

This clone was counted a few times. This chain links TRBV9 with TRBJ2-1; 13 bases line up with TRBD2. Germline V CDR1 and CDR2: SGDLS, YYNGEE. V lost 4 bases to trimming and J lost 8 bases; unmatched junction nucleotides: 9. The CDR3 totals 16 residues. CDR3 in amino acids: CASSPQTSGGAYEQFF. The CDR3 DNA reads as TGTGCCAGCAGCCCCCAAACTAGCGGGGGGGCGTATGAGCAGTTCTTC.

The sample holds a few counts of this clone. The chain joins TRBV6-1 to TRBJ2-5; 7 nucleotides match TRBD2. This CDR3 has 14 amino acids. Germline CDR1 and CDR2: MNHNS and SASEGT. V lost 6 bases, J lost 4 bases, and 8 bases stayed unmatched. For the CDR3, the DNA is TGTGCCAGCAGGGGATGGGAGGGCCCAGAGACCCAGTACTTC. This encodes CASRGWEGPETQYF.

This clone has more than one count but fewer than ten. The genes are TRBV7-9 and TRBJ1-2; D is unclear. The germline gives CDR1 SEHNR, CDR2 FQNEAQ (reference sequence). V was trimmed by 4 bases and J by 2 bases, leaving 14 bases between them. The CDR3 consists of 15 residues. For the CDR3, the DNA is TGTGCCAGCAGCTCTGAGGGCAGAGAAAACTATGGCTACACCTTC. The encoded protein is CASSSEGRENYGYTF. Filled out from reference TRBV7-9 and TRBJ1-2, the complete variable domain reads DTGVSQNPRHKITKRGQNVTFRCDPISEHNRLYWYRQTLGQGPEFLTYFQNEAQLEKSRLLSDRFSAERPKGSFSTLEIQRTEQGDSAMYLCASSSEGRENYGYTFGSGTRLTVV.

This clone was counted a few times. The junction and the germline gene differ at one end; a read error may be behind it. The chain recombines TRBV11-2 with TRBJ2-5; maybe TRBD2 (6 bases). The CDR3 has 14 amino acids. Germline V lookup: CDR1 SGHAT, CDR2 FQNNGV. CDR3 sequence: CASSLDYLQGTQYF. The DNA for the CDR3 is TGTGCCAGCAGCCTGGACTATCTCCAAGGGACCCAGTACTTC.

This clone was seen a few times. The CDR3 region is CASSPTRTGWPYPSPLHF. The CDR3 nucleotides are TGTGCCAGCAGCCCCACCCGGACAGGATGGCCCTACCCTTCACCCCTCCACTTT. This chain joins TRBV5-4 and TRBJ1-6, with 7 positions matching TRBD1. This CDR3 has 18 amino acids. V was pared by 4 bases and J by 9 bases, with 19 bases of the junction left unmatched. CDR1 is SGHNT and CDR2 is YYREEE in the germline V gene (reference sequence).

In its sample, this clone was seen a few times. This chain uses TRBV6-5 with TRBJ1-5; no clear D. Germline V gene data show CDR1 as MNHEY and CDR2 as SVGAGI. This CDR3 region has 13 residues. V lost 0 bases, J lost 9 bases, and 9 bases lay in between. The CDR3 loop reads CASSYSTRRPQHF. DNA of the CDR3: TGTGCCAGCAGTTACTCGACACGTAGGCCCCAGCATTTT.

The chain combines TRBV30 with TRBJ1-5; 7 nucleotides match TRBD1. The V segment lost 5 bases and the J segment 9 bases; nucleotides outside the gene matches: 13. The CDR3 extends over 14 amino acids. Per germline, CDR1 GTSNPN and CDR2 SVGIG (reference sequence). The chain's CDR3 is CAWGRDRATGPQHF. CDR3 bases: TGTGCCTGGGGCCGGGACAGAGCCACAGGGCCCCAGCATTTT.

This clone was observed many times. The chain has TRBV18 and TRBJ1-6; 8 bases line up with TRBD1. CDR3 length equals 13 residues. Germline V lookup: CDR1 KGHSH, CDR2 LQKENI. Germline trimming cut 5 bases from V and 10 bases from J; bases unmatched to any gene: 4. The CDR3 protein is CASSNDRGSPLHF. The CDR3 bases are TGTGCCAGCTCAAACGACAGGGGATCACCCCTCCACTTT.

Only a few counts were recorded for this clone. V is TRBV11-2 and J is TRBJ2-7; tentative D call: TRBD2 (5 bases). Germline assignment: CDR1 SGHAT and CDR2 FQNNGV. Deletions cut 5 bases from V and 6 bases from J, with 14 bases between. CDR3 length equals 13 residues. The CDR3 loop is CASSAVGVSEQYF. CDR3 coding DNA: TGTGCCAGCAGCGCTGTGGGAGTCTCCGAGCAGTACTTC.

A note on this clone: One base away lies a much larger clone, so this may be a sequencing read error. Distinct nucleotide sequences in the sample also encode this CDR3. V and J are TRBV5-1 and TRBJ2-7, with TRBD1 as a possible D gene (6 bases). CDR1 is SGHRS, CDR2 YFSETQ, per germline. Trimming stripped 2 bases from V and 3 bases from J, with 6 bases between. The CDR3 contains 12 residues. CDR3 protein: CASSLQGYEQYF. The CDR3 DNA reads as TGCGCCAGCAGCTTACAGGGCTACGAGCAGTACTTC. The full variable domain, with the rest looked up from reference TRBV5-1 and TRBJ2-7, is KAGVTQTPRYLIKTRGQQVTLSCSPISGHRSVSWYQQTPGQGLQFLFEYFSETQRNKGNFPGRFSGRQFSNSRSEMNVSTLELGDSALYLCASSLQGYEQYFGPGTRLTVT.

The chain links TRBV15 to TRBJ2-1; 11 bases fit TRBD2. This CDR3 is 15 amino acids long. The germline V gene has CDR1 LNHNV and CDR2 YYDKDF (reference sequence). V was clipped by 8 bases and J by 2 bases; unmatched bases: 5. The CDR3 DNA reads TGTGCCACCCAATTAGCGGGGGGGACCTACAATGAGCAGTTCTTC. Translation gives CATQLAGGTYNEQFF.

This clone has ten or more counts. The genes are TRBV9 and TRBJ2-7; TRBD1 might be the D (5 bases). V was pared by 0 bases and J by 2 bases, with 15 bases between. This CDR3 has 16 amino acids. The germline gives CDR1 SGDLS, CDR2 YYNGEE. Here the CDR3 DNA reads TGTGCCAGCAGCGTAGGGTCTCCCGACAGCCCCTACGAGCAGTACTTC. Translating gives CASSVGSPDSPYEQYF.

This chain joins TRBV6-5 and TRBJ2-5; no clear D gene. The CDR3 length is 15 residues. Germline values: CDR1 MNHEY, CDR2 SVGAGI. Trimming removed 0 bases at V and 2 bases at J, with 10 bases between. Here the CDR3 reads CASSYSVEEQETQYF. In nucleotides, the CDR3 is TGTGCCAGCAGTTACTCGGTAGAGGAACAAGAGACCCAGTACTTC.